This T cell receptor (beta chain) was profiled in a study of control samples from healthy donors and cancer patients. The data were produced by immunoSEQ multiplex PCR, yet TCRdb's version contains in-frame clones alone and is incomplete. The sample lists approximately 100,000 clones; approximately 90% were seen once. The CDR3 loop spans 14 amino acids. V was cut by 6 bases and J by 5 bases, with 16 bases left in between. Germline V gene data show CDR1 as LNHDA and CDR2 as SQIVND (reference sequence). The sequence was obtained from a man between 25 and 39 years old in good health. J is TRBJ2-5 and V is TRBV19; D possibly corresponds to TRBD1 (6 bases). Material: blood. The CDR3 DNA reads as TGTGCCAGTAGCCCCCCCAGGGGTAGGGAGACCCAGTACTTC. It encodes CASSPPRGRETQYF.